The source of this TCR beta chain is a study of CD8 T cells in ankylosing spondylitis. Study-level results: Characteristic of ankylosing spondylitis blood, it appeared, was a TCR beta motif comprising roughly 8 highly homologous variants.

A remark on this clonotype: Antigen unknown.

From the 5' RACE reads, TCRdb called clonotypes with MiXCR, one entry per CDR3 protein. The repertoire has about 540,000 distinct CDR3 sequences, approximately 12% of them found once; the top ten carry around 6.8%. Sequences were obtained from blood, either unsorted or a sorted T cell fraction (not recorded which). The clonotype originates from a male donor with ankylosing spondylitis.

As DNA, the CDR3 is TGTGCCAGCAGTCCTTCAGCGGGAGAAGGCTCCTACGAGCAGTACTTC. This translates into CASSPSAGEGSYEQYF. This chain uses TRBV27 with TRBJ2-7; TRBD2 agrees at 8 bases. The CDR3 has 16 amino acids. Per germline, CDR1 MNHEY and CDR2 SMNVEV (reference sequence). Trimming at V came to 5 bases and at J to 0 bases, leaving 9 bases not matched to a gene.